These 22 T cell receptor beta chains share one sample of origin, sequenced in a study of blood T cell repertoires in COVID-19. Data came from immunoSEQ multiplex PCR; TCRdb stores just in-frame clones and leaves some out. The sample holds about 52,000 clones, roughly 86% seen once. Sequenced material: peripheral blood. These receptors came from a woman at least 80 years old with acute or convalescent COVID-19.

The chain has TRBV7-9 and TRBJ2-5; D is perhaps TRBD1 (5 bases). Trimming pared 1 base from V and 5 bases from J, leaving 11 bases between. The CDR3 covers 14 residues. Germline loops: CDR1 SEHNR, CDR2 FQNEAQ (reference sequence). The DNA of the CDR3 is TGTGCCAGCAGCTTAGTAGCAGGGATGGAGACCCAGTACTTC. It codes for CASSLVAGMETQYF.

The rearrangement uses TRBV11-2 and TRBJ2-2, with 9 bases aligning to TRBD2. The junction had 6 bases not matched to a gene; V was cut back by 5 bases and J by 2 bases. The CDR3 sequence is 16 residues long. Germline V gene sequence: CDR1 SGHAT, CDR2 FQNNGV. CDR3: CASSPRRGGNTGELFF. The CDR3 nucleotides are TGTGCCAGCAGCCCCCGGCGGGGGGGCAACACCGGGGAGCTGTTTTTT.

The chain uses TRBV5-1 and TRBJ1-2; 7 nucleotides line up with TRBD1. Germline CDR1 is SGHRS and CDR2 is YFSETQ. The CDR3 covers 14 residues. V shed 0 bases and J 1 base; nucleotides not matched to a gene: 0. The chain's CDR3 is CASSLGQGNYGYTF. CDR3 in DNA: TGCGCCAGCAGCTTGGGACAGGGTAACTATGGCTACACCTTC. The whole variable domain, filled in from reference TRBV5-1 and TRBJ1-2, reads KAGVTQTPRYLIKTRGQQVTLSCSPISGHRSVSWYQQTPGQGLQFLFEYFSETQRNKGNFPGRFSGRQFSNSRSEMNVSTLELGDSALYLCASSLGQGNYGYTFGSGTRLTVV.

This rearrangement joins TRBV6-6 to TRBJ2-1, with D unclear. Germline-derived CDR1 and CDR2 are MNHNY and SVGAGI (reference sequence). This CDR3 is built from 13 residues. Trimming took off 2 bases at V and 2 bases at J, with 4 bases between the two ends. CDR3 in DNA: TGTGCCAGCAGTTACGACACCTACAATGAGCAGTTCTTC. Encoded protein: CASSYDTYNEQFF.

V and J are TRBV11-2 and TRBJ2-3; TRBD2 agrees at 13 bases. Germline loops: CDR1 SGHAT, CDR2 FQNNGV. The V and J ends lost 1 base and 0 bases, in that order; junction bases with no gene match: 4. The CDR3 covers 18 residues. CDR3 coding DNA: TGTGCCAGCAGCTTAGTGCCGGGACTAGCGGGGAGCACAGATACGCAGTATTTT. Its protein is CASSLVPGLAGSTDTQYF.

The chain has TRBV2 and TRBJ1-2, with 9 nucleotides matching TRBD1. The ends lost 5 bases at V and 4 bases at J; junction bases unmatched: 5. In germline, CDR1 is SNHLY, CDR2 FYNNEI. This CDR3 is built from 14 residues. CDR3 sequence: CASSQTGGAYGYTF. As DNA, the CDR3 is TGTGCCAGCAGTCAGACAGGGGGGGCCTATGGCTACACCTTC.

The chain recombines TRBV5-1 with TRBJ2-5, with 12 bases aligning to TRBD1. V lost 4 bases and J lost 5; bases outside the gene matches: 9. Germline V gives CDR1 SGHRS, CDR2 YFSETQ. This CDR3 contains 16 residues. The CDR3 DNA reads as TGCGCCAGCAGCCTGGGGACAGGGGGCGCGGGGGAGACCCAGTACTTC. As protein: CASSLGTGGAGETQYF.

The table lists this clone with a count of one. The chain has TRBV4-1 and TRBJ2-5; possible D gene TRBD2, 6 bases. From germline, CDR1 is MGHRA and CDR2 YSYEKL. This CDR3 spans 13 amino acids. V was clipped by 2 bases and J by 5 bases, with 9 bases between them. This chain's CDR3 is CASSQRERETQYF. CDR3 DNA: TGCGCCAGCAGCCAACGGGAGAGGGAGACCCAGTACTTC.

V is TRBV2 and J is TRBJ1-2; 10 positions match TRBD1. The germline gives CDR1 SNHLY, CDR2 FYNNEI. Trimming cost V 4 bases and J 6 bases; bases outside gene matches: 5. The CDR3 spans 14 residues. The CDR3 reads CASSVGTGEDGYTF. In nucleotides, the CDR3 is TGTGCCAGCAGTGTAGGGACAGGGGAGGATGGCTACACCTTC.

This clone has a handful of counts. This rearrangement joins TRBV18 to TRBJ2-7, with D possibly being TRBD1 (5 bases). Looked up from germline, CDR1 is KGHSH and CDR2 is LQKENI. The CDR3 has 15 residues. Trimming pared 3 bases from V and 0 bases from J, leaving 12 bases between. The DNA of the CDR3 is TGTGCCAGCTCACCTGGGGCCTCGAGCTCCTACGAGCAGTACGTC. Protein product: CASSPGASSSYEQYV.

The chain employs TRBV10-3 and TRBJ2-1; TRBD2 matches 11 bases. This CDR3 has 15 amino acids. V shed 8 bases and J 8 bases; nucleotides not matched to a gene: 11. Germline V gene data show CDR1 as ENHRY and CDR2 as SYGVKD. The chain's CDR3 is CAIGRTGTSGDEQFF. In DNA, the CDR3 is TGTGCCATCGGCCGCACCGGGACTAGCGGTGATGAGCAGTTCTTC.

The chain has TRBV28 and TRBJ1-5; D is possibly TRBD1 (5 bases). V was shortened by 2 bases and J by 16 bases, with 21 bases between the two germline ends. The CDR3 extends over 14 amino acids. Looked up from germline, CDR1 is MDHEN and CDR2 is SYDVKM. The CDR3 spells CASSLRLPTRGVHF. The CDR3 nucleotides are TGTGCCAGCAGTTTACGTCTCCCCACCCGGGGGGTCCATTTT.

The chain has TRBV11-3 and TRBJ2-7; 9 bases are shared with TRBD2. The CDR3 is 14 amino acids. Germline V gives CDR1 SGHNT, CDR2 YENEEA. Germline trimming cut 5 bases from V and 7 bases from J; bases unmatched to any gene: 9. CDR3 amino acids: CASSTPSGTGEQYV. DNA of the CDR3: TGTGCCAGCAGCACCCCTAGCGGGACTGGTGAGCAGTACGTC.

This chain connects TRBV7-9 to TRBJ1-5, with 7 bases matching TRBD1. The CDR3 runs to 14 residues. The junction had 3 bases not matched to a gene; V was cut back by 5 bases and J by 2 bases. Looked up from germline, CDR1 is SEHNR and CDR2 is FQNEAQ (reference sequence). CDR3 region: CASSTGQGNQPQHF. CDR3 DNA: TGTGCCAGCAGCACAGGACAGGGCAATCAGCCCCAGCATTTT.

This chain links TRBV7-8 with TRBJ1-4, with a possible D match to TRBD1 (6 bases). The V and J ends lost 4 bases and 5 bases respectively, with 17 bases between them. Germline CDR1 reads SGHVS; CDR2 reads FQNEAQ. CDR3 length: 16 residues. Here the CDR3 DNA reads TGTGCCAGCAGCTCACAGAGCGGACAGCCGAATGAAAAACTGTTTTTT. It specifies CASSSQSGQPNEKLFF.

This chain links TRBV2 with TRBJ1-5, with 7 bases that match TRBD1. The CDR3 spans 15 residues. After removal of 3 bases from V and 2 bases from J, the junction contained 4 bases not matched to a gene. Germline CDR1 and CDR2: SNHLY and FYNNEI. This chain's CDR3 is CASSDNGQGNQPQHF. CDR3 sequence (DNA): TGTGCCAGCAGTGATAATGGACAGGGCAATCAGCCCCAGCATTTT. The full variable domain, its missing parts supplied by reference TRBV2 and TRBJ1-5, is EPEVTQTPSHQVTQMGQEVILRCVPISNHLYFYWYRQILGQKVEFLVSFYNNEISEKSEIFDDQFSVERPDGSNFTLKIRSTKLEDSAMYFCASSDNGQGNQPQHFGDGTRLSIL.

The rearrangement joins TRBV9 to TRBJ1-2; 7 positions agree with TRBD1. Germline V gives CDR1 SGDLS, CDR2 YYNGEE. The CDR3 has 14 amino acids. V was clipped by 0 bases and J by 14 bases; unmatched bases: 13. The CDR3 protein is CASSVASSDRRETF. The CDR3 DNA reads TGTGCCAGCAGCGTAGCTTCTTCGGACAGGCGTGAGACCTTC.

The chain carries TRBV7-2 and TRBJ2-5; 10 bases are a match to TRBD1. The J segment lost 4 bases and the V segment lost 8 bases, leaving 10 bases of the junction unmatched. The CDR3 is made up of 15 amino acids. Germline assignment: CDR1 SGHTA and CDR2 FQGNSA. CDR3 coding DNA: TGTGCCAGCCGTACTGACAGGGGGCGAGGAGAGACCCAGTACTTC. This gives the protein CASRTDRGRGETQYF.

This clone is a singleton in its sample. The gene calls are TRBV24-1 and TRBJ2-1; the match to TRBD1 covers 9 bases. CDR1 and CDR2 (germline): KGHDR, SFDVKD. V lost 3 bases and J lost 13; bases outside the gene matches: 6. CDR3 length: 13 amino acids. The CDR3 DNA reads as TGTGCCACCAGTGATCCCCGGACAGGGGATCAGTTCTTC. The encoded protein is CATSDPRTGDQFF.

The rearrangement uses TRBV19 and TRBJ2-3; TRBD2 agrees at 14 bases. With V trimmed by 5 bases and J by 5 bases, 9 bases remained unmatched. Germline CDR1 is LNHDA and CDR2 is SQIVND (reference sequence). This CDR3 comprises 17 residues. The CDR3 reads CASSPRTSGRIGDTQYF. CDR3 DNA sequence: TGTGCCAGTAGTCCAAGGACTAGCGGGAGGATTGGAGATACGCAGTATTTT.

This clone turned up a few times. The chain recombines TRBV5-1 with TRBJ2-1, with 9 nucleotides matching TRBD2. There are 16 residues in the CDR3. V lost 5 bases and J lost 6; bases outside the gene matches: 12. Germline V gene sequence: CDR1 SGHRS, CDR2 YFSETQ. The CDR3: CASRRVGGRAFNEQFF. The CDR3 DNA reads TGCGCCAGCAGGCGAGTTGGCGGGAGGGCCTTCAATGAGCAGTTCTTC.

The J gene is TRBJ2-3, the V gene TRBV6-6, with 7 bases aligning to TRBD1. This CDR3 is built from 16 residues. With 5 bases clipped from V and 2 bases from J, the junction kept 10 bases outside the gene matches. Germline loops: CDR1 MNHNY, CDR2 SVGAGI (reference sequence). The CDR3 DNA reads TGTGCCAGCAGTCGTGAAGGGACAGTGACCACAGATACGCAGTATTTT. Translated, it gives CASSREGTVTTDTQYF.